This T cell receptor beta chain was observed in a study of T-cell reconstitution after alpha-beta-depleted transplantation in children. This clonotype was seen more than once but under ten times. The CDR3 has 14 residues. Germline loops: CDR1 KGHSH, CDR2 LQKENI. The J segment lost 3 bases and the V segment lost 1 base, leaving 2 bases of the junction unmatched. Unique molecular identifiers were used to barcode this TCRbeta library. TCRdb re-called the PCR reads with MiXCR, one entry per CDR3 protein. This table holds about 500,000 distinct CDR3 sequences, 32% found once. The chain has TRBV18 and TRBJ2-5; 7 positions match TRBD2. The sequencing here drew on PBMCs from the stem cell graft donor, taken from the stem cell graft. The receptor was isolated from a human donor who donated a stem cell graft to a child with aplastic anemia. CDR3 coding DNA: TGTGCCAGCTCACCACAGCTAGCGGAAGAGACCCAGTACTTC. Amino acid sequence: CASSPQLAEETQYF.